The T cell receptor beta chain described here comes from a study of PD-1 blockade in classical Hodgkin lymphoma. Trimming took off 0 bases at V and 13 bases at J, with 10 bases between the two ends. Germline assignment: CDR1 SGHNT and CDR2 YENEEA. There are 12 residues in the CDR3. Repertoires were generated with immunoSEQ multiplex PCR, while TCRdb's copy carries only in-frame clones and drops some. Of 12,000 or so clones listed, roughly 83% are singletons. Every patient had relapsed following autologous stem cell transplantation, and cohorts differed in brentuximab vedotin exposure. The authors enriched CD8+ T cells from thawed PBMCs via magnetic negative selection.

This chain uses TRBV11-3 with TRBJ2-1; the D call may be TRBD1 or TRBD2 (5 bases each). Here the sequenced sample was CD8+ T cells from blood, taken at baseline. The TCR was taken from a human donor with classical Hodgkin lymphoma. CDR3 region: CASSLDGGHQFF. As DNA, the CDR3 is TGTGCCAGCAGCTTAGATGGGGGTCACCAGTTCTTC.